This TCR beta chain was sequenced for a study of blood T cell repertoires in COVID-19. For the study at large: COVID-19 samples from acute and convalescent phases originated in the United States, Italy and Spain. Sources were T cells, B-cell-depleted T cells, or PBMCs; the material itself was cDNA or gDNA.

Under the authors' procedure: Amplification with reference gene primers provided the estimates of nucleated cell counts. Sequencing used immunoSEQ multiplex PCR; TCRdb keeps in-frame clones, though not all of them. V and J calls and clone size are copied from that table; D and trimming were computed from the DNA. The data contain some 200,000 clones, under 85% of them singletons. Germline CDR1 is MNHNS and CDR2 is SASEGT. CDR3 length: 16 amino acids. V gave up 4 bases and J gave up 2 bases, with 15 bases separating them. The chain links TRBV6-1 to TRBJ1-5, with D perhaps TRBD1 (5 bases). Sequenced: peripheral blood. This clonotype was obtained from a woman aged 40 to 49 with acute or convalescent COVID-19. CDR3 residues: CASSGQGGFGNQPQHF. For the CDR3, the DNA is TGTGCCAGCAGTGGGCAGGGAGGGTTCGGCAATCAGCCCCAGCATTTT.